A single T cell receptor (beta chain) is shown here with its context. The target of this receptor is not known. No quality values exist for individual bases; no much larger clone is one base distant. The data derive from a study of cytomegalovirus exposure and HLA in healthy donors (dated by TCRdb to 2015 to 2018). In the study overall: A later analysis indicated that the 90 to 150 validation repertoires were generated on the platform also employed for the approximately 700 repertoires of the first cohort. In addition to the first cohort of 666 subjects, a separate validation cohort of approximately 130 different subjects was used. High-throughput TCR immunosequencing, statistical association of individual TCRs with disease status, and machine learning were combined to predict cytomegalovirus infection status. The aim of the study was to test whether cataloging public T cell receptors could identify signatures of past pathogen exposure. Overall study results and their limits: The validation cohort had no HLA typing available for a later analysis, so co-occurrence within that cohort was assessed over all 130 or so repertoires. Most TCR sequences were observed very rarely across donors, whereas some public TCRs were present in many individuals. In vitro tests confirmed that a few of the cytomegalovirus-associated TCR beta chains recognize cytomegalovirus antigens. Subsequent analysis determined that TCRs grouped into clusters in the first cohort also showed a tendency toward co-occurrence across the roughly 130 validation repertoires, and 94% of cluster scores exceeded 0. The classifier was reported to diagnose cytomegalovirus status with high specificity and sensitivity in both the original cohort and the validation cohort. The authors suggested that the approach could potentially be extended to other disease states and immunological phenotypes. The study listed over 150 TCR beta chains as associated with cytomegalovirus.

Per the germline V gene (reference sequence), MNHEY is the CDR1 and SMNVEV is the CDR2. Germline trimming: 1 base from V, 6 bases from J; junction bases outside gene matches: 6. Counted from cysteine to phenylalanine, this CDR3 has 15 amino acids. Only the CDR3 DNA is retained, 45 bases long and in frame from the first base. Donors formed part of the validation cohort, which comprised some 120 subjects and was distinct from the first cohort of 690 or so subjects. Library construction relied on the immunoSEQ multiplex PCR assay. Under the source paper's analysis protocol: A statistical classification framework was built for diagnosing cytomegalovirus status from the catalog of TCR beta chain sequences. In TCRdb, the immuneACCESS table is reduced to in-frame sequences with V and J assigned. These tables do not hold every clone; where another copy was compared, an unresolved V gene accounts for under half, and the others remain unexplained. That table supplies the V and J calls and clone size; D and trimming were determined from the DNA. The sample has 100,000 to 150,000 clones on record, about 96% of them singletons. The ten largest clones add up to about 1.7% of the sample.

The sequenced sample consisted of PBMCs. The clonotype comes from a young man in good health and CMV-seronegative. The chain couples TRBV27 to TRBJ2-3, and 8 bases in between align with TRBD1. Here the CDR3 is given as CASSLWSRGLDTQYF. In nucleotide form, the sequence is TGTGCCAGCAGTTTATGGTCCAGGGGGCTGGATACGCAGTATTTT.